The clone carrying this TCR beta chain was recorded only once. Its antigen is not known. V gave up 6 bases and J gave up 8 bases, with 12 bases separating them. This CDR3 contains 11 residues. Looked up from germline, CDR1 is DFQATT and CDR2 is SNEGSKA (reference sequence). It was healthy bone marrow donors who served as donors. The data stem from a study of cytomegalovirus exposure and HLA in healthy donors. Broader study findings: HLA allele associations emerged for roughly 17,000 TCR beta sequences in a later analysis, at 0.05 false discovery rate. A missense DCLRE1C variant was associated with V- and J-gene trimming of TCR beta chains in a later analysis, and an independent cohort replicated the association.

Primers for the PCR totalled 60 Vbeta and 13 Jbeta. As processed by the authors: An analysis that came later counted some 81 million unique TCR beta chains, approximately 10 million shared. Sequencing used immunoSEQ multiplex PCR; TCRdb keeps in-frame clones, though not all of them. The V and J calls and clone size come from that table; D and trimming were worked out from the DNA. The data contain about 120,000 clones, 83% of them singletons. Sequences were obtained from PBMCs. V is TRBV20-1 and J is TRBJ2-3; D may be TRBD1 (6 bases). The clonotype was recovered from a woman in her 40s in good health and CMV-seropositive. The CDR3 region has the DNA TGCAGTGCCCAGGGGAGTGGTACGCAGTATTTT. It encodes CSAQGSGTQYF.